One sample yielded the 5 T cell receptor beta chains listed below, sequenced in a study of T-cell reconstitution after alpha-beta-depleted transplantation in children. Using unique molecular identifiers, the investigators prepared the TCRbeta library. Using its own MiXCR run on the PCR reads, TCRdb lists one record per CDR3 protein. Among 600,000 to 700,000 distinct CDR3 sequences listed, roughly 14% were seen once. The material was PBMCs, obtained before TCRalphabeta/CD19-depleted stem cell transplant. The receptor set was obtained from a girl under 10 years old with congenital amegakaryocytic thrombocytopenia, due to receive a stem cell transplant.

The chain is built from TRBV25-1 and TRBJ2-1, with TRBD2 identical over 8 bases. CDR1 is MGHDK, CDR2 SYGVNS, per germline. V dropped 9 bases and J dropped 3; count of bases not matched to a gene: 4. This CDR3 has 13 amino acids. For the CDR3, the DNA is TGTGCCAGTCTAGCGGGCGTCTACAATGAGCAGTTCTTC. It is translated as CASLAGVYNEQFF.

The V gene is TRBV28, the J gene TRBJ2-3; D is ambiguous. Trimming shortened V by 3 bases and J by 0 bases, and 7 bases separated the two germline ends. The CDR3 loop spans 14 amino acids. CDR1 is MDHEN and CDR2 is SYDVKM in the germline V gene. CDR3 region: CASSLGMSTDTQYF. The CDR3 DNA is TGTGCCAGCAGTTTGGGGATGAGCACAGATACGCAGTATTTT.

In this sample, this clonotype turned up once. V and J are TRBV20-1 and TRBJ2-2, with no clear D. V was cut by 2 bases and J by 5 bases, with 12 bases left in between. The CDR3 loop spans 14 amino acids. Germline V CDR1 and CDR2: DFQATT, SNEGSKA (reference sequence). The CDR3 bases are TGCAGTGCTAGAAGGCAGGCGGTAACCGGGGAGCTGTTTTTT. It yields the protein CSARRQAVTGELFF.

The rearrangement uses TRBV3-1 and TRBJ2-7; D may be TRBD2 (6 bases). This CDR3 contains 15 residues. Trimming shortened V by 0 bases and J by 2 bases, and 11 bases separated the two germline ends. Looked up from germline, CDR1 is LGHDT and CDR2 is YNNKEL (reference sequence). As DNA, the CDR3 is TGTGCCAGCAGCCAAGATCCGGGGGTGACCTACGAGCAGTACTTC. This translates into CASSQDPGVTYEQYF.

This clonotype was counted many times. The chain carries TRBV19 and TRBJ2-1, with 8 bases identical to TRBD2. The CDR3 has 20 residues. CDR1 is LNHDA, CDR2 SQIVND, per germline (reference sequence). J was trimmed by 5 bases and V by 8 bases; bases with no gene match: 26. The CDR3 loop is CASCPSAGDFKRERNNEQFF. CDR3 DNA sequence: TGTGCCAGTTGTCCCTCGGCAGGGGACTTTAAGCGGGAGAGGAACAATGAGCAGTTCTTC.